This TCR beta chain is from a study of shared clonotypes between healthy human individuals. Study-level background: Three CD4 naive, three CD4 memory, two CD8 naive and one CD8 memory plate were used per donor.

Each subset's genomic DNA was shared equally among a number of immunoSEQ plates. Sequenced by immunoSEQ multiplex PCR; TCRdb stores in-frame clones only, minus some. The sample lists 700,000 or so clones, 72% occurring once. As regards this clone: Its antigen is unidentified.

A CD45RA-negative memory subset and a CD45RA+ naive subset were separated from the CD4+ cells. General observations from the study: Non-shared clonotypes had lower generation probabilities than clonotypes shared by all four sorted-subset donors.

Germline V gene lookup returns CDR1 WSHSY and CDR2 SAAADI. The CDR3 length is 16 residues. V shed 6 bases, J shed 8 bases, and the junction held 11 bases outside the gene matches. Sequencing was performed on memory CD4+ T cells sorted from blood. Noted subset: CD45RA-negative fraction. V is TRBV10-2 and J is TRBJ2-2; 11 bases are a match to TRBD1. The sequence was obtained from a woman aged 30 to 39 in good health. The CDR3 nucleotides read TGCGCCAGCAGCAAAATTCGTGGACAGGGGGCTGGGGAGCTGTTTTTT. Translated: CASSKIRGQGAGELFF.